Detailed here is one T cell receptor (beta chain). Its antigen is not identified. This specimen belongs to a study of cytomegalovirus exposure and HLA in healthy donors. The germline CDR1 and CDR2 sequences are SGHKS and YYEKEE (reference sequence). Trimming took 6 bases from V and 8 from J, leaving 11 bases between them. CDR3 size: 12 residues. Study-level findings and limits: TCR association rates varied by HLA locus in a later analysis, with DRB1 highest and HLA-C lowest. Sequencing depth across donors, presence/absence analyses assumed, was roughly uniform.

The PCR contained 60 Vbeta and 13 Jbeta primers. Profiling relied on immunoSEQ multiplex PCR, and the TCRdb table lists in-frame clones only, not all of them. This sample has 150,000 to 200,000 clones, with over 65% found just once. Specimen: PBMCs. The TCR originated in a man aged 35-49 years in good health and CMV-seropositive. The chain recombines TRBV5-5 with TRBJ2-2, with D uncertain. The CDR3 region is CASTLGTGELFF. CDR3 sequence (DNA): TGTGCCAGCACCCTCGGTACTGGGGAGCTGTTTTTT.